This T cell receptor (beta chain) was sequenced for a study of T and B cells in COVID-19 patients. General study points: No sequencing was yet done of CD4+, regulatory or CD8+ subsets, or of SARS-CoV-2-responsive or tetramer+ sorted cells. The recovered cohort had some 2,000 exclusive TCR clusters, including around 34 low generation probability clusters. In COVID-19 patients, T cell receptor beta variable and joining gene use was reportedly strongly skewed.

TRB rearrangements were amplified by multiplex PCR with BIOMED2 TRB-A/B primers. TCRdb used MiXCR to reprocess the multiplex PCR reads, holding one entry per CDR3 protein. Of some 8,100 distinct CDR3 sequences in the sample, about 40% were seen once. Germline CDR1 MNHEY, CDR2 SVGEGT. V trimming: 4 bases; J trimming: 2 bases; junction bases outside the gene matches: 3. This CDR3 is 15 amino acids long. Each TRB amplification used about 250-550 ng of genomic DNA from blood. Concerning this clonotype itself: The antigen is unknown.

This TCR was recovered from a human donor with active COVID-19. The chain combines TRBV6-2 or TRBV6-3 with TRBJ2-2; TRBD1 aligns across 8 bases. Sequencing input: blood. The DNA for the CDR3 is TGTGCCAGCAGTTCGACAGGGGCTAACACCGGGGAGCTGTTTTTT. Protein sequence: CASSSTGANTGELFF.